Only a few counts were recorded for the clone carrying this TCR beta chain. Its antigen remains unknown. This sample was taken from a study of cytomegalovirus exposure and HLA in healthy donors. Study observations and caveats: Researchers had no immune exposure information except CMV serostatus available. Among TCR beta chains, those listed as cytomegalovirus-associated numbered some 170.

Primers included in the PCR were 60 Vbeta and 13 Jbeta primers. Libraries were prepared by immunoSEQ multiplex PCR; TCRdb keeps only in-frame clonotypes and omits some of them. The table shows more than 110,000 clones, with around three quarters occurring only once. The sequenced material came from PBMCs. The clonotype comes from a woman aged 55-69 years in good health and CMV-seropositive.

The CDR3 protein is CASSPTSAYNEQFF. DNA of the CDR3: TGTGCCAGCAGTCCCACTAGCGCCTACAATGAGCAGTTCTTC. This chain links TRBV7-2 with TRBJ2-1; TRBD2 matches at 7 bases. The CDR3 covers 14 residues. Looked up from germline, CDR1 is SGHTA and CDR2 is FQGNSA. Trimming at V came to 6 bases and at J to 2 bases, leaving 4 bases not matched to a gene. Together with reference TRBV7-2 and TRBJ2-1, the CDR3 gives the full variable domain: GAGVSQSPSNKVTEKGKDVELRCDPISGHTALYWYRQSLGQGLEFLIYFQGNSAPDKSGLPSDRFSAERTGGSVSTLTIQRTQQEDSAVYLCASSPTSAYNEQFFGPGTRLTVL.